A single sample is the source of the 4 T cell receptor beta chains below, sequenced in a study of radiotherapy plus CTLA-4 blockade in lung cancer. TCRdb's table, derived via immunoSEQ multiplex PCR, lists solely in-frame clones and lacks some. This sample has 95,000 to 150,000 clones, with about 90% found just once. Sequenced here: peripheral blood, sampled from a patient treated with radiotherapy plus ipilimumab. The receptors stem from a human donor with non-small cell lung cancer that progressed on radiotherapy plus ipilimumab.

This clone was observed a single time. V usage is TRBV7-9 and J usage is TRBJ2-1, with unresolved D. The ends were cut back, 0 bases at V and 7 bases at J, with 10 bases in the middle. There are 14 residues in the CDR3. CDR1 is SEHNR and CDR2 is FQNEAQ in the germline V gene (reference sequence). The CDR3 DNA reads TGTGCCAGCAGCTTAGCGTCATTGGCGAATGAGCAGTTCTTC. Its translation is CASSLASLANEQFF. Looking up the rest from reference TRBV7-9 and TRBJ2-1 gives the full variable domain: DTGVSQNPRHKITKRGQNVTFRCDPISEHNRLYWYRQTLGQGPEFLTYFQNEAQLEKSRLLSDRFSAERPKGSFSTLEIQRTEQGDSAMYLCASSLASLANEQFFGPGTRLTVL.

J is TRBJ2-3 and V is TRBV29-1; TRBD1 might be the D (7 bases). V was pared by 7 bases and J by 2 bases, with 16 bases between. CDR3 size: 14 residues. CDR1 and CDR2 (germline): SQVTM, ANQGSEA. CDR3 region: CSARGAGNTDTQYF. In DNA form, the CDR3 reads TGCAGCGCCAGGGGGGCAGGGAACACAGATACGCAGTATTTT.

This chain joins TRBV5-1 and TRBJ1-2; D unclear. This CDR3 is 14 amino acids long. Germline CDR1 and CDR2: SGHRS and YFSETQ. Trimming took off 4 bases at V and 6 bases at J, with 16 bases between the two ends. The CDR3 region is CASSPESARDGYTF. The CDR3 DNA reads TGCGCCAGCAGCCCCGAATCCGCTAGGGATGGCTACACCTTC.

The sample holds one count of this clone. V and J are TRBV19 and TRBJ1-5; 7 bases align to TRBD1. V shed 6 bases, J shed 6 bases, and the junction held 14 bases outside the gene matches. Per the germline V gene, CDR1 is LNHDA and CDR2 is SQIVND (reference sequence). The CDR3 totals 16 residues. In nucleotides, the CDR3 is TGTGCCAGTAGCGGATTCAGGGGGGGGGTTGGTCAGCCCCAGCATTTT. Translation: CASSGFRGGVGQPQHF.